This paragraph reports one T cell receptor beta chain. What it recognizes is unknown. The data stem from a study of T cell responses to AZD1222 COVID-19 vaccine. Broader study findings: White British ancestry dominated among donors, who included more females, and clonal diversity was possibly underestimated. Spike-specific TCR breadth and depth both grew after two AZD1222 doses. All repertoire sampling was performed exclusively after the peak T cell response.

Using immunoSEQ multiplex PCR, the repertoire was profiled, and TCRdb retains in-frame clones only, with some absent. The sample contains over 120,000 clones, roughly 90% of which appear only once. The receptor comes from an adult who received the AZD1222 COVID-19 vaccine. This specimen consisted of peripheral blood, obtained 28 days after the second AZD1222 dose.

The CDR3 DNA sequence: TGTGCCAGCAGCCAAGGGCGGAACATGCACACAGATACGCAGTATTTT. Translated: CASSQGRNMHTDTQYF. The chain carries TRBV14 and TRBJ2-3; D not resolved. V lost 1 base, J lost 2 bases, and 13 bases lay in between. The CDR3 sequence is 16 residues long. Germline CDR1 and CDR2: SGHDN and FVKESK.